The present T cell receptor (beta chain) was sequenced within a study of identical twins. This clonotype was seen ten or more times. V dropped 4 bases and J dropped 5 bases, with 20 bases sitting between them. In germline, CDR1 is MGHRA, CDR2 YSYEKL. CDR3 length: 16 residues. From the 5' RACE reads, TCRdb called clonotypes with MiXCR, one entry per CDR3 protein. The sample contains 200,000 to 250,000 distinct CDR3 sequences, around 7% of which appear only once. The data also belong to a second study, concerning yellow fever vaccine responses in identical twins.

What was sequenced was memory (CD45RO+) T cells sorted from blood. The source is a woman aged 18-29 years in good health. The V and J genes are TRBV4-1 and TRBJ2-5; D tentatively reads TRBD1 or TRBD2 (6 bases each). The chain's CDR3 is CASSLHSRDIGETQYF. The CDR3 coding sequence is TGCGCCAGCAGCCTTCATTCGCGGGACATAGGGGAGACCCAGTACTTC.